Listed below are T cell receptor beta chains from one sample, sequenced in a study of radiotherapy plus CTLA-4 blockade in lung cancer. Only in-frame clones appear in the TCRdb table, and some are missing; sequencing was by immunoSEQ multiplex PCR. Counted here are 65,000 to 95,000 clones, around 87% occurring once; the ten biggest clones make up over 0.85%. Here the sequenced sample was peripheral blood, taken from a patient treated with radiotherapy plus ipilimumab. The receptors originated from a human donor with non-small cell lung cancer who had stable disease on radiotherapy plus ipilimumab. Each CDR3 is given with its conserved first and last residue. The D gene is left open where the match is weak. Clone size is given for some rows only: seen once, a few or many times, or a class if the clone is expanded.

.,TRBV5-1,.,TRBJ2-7,TGCGCCAGCAGCTTGGGTCGGCAGGGGACGCGCTACGAGCAGTACTTC,CASSLGRQGTRYEQYF
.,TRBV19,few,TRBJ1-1,TGTGCCACAACACTGAGGGTACGTACTGAAGCTTTCTTT,CATTLRVRTEAFF
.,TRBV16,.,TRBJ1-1,TGTGCCAGCAGCCAATCGCGAGGGGCCATGAACACTGAAGCTTTCTTT,CASSQSRGAMNTEAFF
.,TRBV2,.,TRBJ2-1,TGTGTAAGAGCGGCCTACAATGAGCAGTTCTTC,CVRAAYNEQFF
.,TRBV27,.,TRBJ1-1,TGTGCCAGCAGTTCCGGGGGCAACACTGAAGCTTTCTTT,CASSSGGNTEAFF
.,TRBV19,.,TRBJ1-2,TGTGCCAGTAGTCCCAGGGCGAACTATGGCTACACCTTC,CASSPRANYGYTF
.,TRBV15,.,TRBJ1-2,TGTGCCACCAGCAGAGATCTGGCAGGGGAAGGCTACACCTTC,CATSRDLAGEGYTF
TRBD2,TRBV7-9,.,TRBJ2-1,TGTGCCAGCAGCTTCTTAGCGGGAGGTCCGGATGAGCAGTTCTTC,CASSFLAGGPDEQFF
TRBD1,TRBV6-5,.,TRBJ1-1,TGTGCCAGCAGTTACTCGAGGGACAGGAGACTTGAAGCTTTCTTT,CASSYSRDRRLEAFF
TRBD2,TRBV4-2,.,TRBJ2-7,TGTGCCAGCAGCCAAGCCCTAGCGGGGGTATACGAGCAGTACTTC,CASSQALAGVYEQYF
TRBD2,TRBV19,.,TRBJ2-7,TGTGCCAGTAGTATACCCGGGGGGAGCTCCTACGAGCAGTACTTC,CASSIPGGSSYEQYF
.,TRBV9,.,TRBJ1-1,TGTGCCAGCAGCGTAGCCTGGGAGATGGGAAGCACTGAAGCTTTCTTT,CASSVAWEMGSTEAFF
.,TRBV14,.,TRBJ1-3,TGTGCCAGCAGCCGGCAGCCAGGGGCAGGTGGAAACACCATATATTTT,CASSRQPGAGGNTIYF
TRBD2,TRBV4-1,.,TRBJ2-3,TGCGCCAGCAGCCAAGCCGCGGGACTAGCGGATAGCACAGATACGCAGTATTTT,CASSQAAGLADSTDTQYF
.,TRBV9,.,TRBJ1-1,TGTGCCAGCAGCGTGACTTGGGATTCAGAGACTGAAGCTTTCTTT,CASSVTWDSETEAFF
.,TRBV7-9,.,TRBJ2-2,TGTGCCAGCCCGAAGGGGGAGCTCTCGAACACCGGGGAGCTGTTTTTT,CASPKGELSNTGELFF
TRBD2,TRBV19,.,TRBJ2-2,TGTGCCAGTAGGGTACCGGGAGGGCCCGGGGAGCTGTTTTTT,CASRVPGGPGELFF
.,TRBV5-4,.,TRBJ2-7,TGTGCCAGCAGATCAGAGACAGGTCTCCTCTACGAGCAGTACTTC,CASRSETGLLYEQYF
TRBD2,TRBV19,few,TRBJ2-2,TGTGCCAGTAGTATAGCCGGGACTAGCGGAAACACCGGGGAGCTGTTTTTT,CASSIAGTSGNTGELFF
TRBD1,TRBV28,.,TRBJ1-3,TGTGCCAGCAGTTTTGGACAGGGGGCGGGTGGAAACACCATATATTTT,CASSFGQGAGGNTIYF
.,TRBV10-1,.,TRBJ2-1,TGCGCCAGCAGTGAGTCCCTGGGCTACAATGAGCAGTTCTTC,CASSESLGYNEQFF
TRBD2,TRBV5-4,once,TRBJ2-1,TGTGCCAGCAGATCGGGACTAGGGGACAATGAGCAGTTCTTC,CASRSGLGDNEQFF
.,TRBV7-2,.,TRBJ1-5,TGTGCCAGCAGCTTAGTGGGGGCAGGCAATCAGCCCCAGCATTTT,CASSLVGAGNQPQHF
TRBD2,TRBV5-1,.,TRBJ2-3,TGCGCCAGCAGCCCGACGGGGGGTGCAGATACGCAGTATTTT,CASSPTGGADTQYF
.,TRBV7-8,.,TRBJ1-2,TGTGCCAGCAGCTTAGAGGTCGGGTGGCCCTATGGCTACACCTTC,CASSLEVGWPYGYTF
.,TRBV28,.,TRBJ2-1,TGTGCCAGCGCTACTCCTGGGGCAGGGAAATCGGATGAGCAGTTCTTC,CASATPGAGKSDEQFF
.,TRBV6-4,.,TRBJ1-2,TGTGCCAGCAGTGCGGACAGCTTAGGTGGCTACACCTTC,CASSADSLGGYTF
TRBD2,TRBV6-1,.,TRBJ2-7,TGTGCCAGCAGACTAGCGGGGGGGCCCTACGAGCAGTACTTC,CASRLAGGPYEQYF
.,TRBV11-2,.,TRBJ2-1,TGTGCCAGCAGCCTCAGACAGATCTCCCATGAGCAGTTCTTC,CASSLRQISHEQFF
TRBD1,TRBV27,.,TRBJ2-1,TGTGCCAGCAGTCTGGACAGGAGCTCCTACAATGAGCAGTTCTTC,CASSLDRSSYNEQFF
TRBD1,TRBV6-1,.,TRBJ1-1,TGTGCCAGCAGTGGAGGGACAGGGCGAAGAGGCACTGAGGCTTTCTTT,CASSGGTGRRGTEAFF
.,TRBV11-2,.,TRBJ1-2,TGTGCCAGCAGCGTGAACCTGCTGAGTGGCTACACCTTC,CASSVNLLSGYTF
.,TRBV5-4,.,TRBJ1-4,TGTGCCAGCAGGGGGGGCACGGGTGGAAAACTGTTTTTT,CASRGGTGGKLFF
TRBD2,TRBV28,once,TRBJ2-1,TGTGCCAGCAGGTCTAGCGGATACAATGAGCAGTTCTTC,CASRSSGYNEQFF
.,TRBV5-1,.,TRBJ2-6,TGCGCCAGCAGCTTGGTTTTGGGTCCGAGCTCTGGGGCCAACGTCCTGACTTTC,CASSLVLGPSSGANVLTF
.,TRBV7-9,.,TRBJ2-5,TGTGCCAGCAGGGGAACAGGGATCCAAGAGACCCAGTACTTC,CASRGTGIQETQYF
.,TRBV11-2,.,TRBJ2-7,TGTGCCAGCAGCTTAGAGTGGGGAATCTACGAGCAGTACTTC,CASSLEWGIYEQYF
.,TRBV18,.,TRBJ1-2,TGTGCCAGCTCGCTATCGACGGAATATGGCTACACCTTC,CASSLSTEYGYTF
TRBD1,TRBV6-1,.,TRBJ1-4,TGTGCCAGCAGTGCCCCGGGACAGGGGGCAACTAATGAAAAACTGTTTTTT,CASSAPGQGATNEKLFF
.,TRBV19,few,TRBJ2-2,TGTGCCAGTAGAGGGCGGGGACAAGCCGCCGGGGAGCTGTTTTTT,CASRGRGQAAGELFF
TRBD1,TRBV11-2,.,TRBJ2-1,TGTGCCAGCAGCCCGAACCCTACAGGGGCCAATGAGCAGTTCTTC,CASSPNPTGANEQFF
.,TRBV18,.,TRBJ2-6,TGTGCCAGCTCAGGCGGCTCTGGGGCCAACGTCCTGACTTTC,CASSGGSGANVLTF
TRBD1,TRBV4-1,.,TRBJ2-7,TGCGCCAGCAGCCAAGATCGACAGGGCTACGAGCAGTACTTC,CASSQDRQGYEQYF
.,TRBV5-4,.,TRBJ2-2,TGTGCCAGCAGCTTGGCAGGACCCGCAAACACCGGGGAGCTGTTTTTT,CASSLAGPANTGELFF
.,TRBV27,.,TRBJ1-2,TGTGCCAGCAACGAGAGGGGGGGATTCCCCTATGGCTACACCTTC,CASNERGGFPYGYTF